The text below deals with one T cell receptor beta chain. Libraries were prepared by immunoSEQ multiplex PCR; TCRdb keeps only in-frame clonotypes and omits some of them. The sample includes 40,000 to 55,000 clones, 79% of them seen just once. Trimming cost V 3 bases and J 4 bases, with 12 bases left between them. Germline V gene lookup returns CDR1 KGHDR and CDR2 SFDVKD. The CDR3 sequence is 15 residues long. This entry is derived from a study of T cells in tumors after PD-1 blockade. The sequencing used PBMCs, collected before anti-PD-1 treatment. This clonotype was obtained from a human donor with basal cell carcinoma. The rearrangement joins TRBV24-1 to TRBJ1-3; D remains ambiguous. The CDR3 bases are TGTGCCACCAGTGATCCGCGGGAGACGGGAAACACCATATATTTT. Translated, it gives CATSDPRETGNTIYF.